Listed below are T cell receptor beta chains from one sample, sequenced in a study of control samples from healthy donors and cancer patients. This table comes from immunoSEQ multiplex PCR, and its TCRdb copy is limited to in-frame clones, with some not included. The table has over 200,000 clones, over 75% seen once. The material sequenced was PBMCs. These receptors originate from a woman aged 55-69 years with lung cancer. CDR3s include the opening cysteine and the closing phenylalanine or tryptophan. The D gene is left open where the match is weak. The size entry is marked missing in some rows and otherwise reads once, few, many or a size class.

TRBJ1-3 - TRBV18 - CASLRESGNTIYF TGTGCCAGCTTACGGGAGTCTGGAAACACCATATATTTT
TRBJ1-1 - TRBV30 - CAWSPWEGPEAFF TGTGCCTGGAGTCCCTGGGAGGGCCCTGAAGCTTTCTTT
TRBJ2-2 - TRBV6-2/TRBV6-3 - CASSYSGYGELFF TGTGCCAGCAGTTATTCGGGATACGGGGAGCTGTTTTTT
TRBJ1-6 TRBD1 TRBV30 once CAWSVRDRGHSPLHF TGTGCCTGGAGTGTACGAGACAGGGGTCATTCACCCCTCCACTTT
TRBJ1-2 - TRBV2 - CASTPRTGYTF TGTGCCAGCACCCCTCGTACGGGCTACACCTTC
TRBJ1-6 - TRBV7-3 - CASSLFGGTDSPLHF TGTGCCAGCAGCTTATTCGGCGGGACCGATTCACCCCTCCACTTT
TRBJ2-3 TRBD2 TRBV10-2 - CASRGGAGGKDTQYF TGCGCCAGCAGGGGCGGAGCGGGGGGGAAGGATACGCAGTATTTT
TRBJ1-1 - TRBV7-8 - CASSLREGWNTEAFF TGTGCCAGCAGCCTTCGTGAGGGGTGGAACACTGAAGCTTTCTTT
TRBJ1-4 - TRBV6-5 few CASIHNEKLFF TGTGCCAGCATTCATAATGAAAAACTGTTTTTT
TRBJ1-5 - TRBV4-1 - CASSQDNGYSNQSQHF TGCGCCAGCAGCCAAGATAACGGGTATAGCAATCAGTCCCAGCATTTT
TRBJ1-2 - TRBV5-6 - CASSLTGIGYTF TGTGCCAGCAGCCTAACAGGGATCGGCTACACCTTC
TRBJ1-4 - TRBV3-1/TRBV3-2 - CASSRQMSTNEKLFF TGTGCCAGCAGCCGACAGATGTCAACTAATGAAAAACTGTTTTTT
TRBJ2-5 TRBD2 TRBV5-4 - CASSLGSSGRLETQYF TGTGCCAGCAGCTTGGGTAGTAGCGGGAGGTTAGAGACCCAGTACTTC
TRBJ2-7 - TRBV3-1/TRBV3-2 - CASSQTIYEQYF TGTGCCAGCAGCCAAACCATCTACGAGCAGTACTTC
TRBJ1-1 - TRBV9 - CASSPPYSGGTEAFF TGTGCCAGCAGCCCTCCCTACTCCGGGGGCACTGAAGCTTTCTTT
TRBJ1-5 TRBD1 TRBV6-1 - CASSERDSPQHF TGTGCCAGCAGTGAAAGGGACAGCCCCCAGCATTTT
TRBJ1-2 - TRBV28 - CASTTSGRLYGYTF TGTGCCAGCACCACGTCAGGGAGGCTCTATGGCTACACCTTC
TRBJ2-1 TRBD2 TRBV28 - CASRNRLTSASYNEQFF TGTGCCAGCAGGAATAGATTGACTAGCGCGAGCTACAATGAGCAGTTCTTC
TRBJ2-7 - TRBV4-1 - CASSQSPSASSYEQYF TGCGCCAGCAGCCAGAGTCCTAGCGCAAGCTCCTACGAGCAGTACTTC
TRBJ2-3 - TRBV5-1 once CASSPYPGVDTQYF TGCGCCAGCAGCCCCTACCCCGGGGTAGATACGCAGTATTTT
TRBJ1-6 - TRBV5-1 - CASSFTFGGNSPLHF TGCGCCAGCAGCTTCACTTTTGGGGGAAATTCACCCCTCCACTTT
TRBJ2-7 - TRBV2 - CASSPVGQGENYEQYF TGTGCCAGCAGCCCCGTCGGGCAGGGCGAAAACTACGAGCAGTACTTC
TRBJ2-2 - TRBV3-1/TRBV3-2 - CASSRLGRGGELFF TGTGCCAGCAGCCGATTAGGGAGAGGCGGGGAGCTGTTTTTT
TRBJ2-3 - TRBV29-1 - CSVDRTGIASTDTQYF TGCAGCGTTGACCGTACAGGGATCGCTAGCACAGATACGCAGTATTTT
TRBJ2-1 TRBD2 TRBV6-5 - CASSYSGLAGNEQFF TGTGCCAGCAGTTACTCCGGACTAGCGGGGAATGAGCAGTTCTTC
TRBJ2-5 - TRBV21-1 - CASSHRAGSRKTQYF TGTGCCAGCAGCCACCGAGCGGGGAGTCGGAAGACCCAGTACTTC
TRBJ1-1 - TRBV5-5 - CASSLSEMGNTEAFF TGTGCCAGCAGCTTGTCCGAAATGGGGAACACTGAAGCTTTCTTT
TRBJ1-5 - TRBV7-3 - CASSPGGNQPQHF TGTGCCAGCAGCCCCGGGGGGAATCAGCCCCAGCATTTT
TRBJ1-1 - TRBV9 - CASSPEARSEAFF TGTGCCAGCAGCCCAGAGGCCCGGAGTGAAGCTTTCTTT
TRBJ2-5 TRBD2 TRBV29-1 few CSVDGLAGQETQYF TGCAGCGTTGACGGCCTAGCGGGGCAAGAGACCCAGTACTTC
TRBJ1-1 - TRBV6-6 - CASSYSYRVHTEAFF TGTGCCAGCAGTTACTCGTACAGGGTGCACACTGAAGCTTTCTTT
TRBJ2-5 - TRBV21-1 - CASSKETGPRQETQYF TGTGCCAGCAGCAAAGAGACAGGGCCCCGCCAAGAGACCCAGTACTTC
TRBJ2-1 TRBD1 TRBV30 - CAWTGGQSLSNEQFF TGTGCCTGGACAGGGGGACAGTCTCTGTCCAATGAGCAGTTCTTC
TRBJ2-6 - TRBV12-3/TRBV12-4 - CASTQGGVLTF TGTGCCAGCACCCAGGGGGGCGTCCTGACTTTC
TRBJ1-3 TRBD1 TRBV2 few CASGTGSISGNTIYF TGTGCCAGCGGGACAGGGTCCATCTCTGGAAACACCATATATTTT